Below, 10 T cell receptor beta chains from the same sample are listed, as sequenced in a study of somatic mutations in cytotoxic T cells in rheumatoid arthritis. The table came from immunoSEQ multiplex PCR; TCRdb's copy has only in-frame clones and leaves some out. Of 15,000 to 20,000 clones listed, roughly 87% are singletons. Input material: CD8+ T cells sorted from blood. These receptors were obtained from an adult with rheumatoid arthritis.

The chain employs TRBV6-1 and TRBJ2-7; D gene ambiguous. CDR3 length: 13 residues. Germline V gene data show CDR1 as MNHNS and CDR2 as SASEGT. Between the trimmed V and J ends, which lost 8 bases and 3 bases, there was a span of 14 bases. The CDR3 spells CASLGRRFYEQYF. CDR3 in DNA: TGTGCCAGCCTCGGACGGCGCTTCTACGAGCAGTACTTC.

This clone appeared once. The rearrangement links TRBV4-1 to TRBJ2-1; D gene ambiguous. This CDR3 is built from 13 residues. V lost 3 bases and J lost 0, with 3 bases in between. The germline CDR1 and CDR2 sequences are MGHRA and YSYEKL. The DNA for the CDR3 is TGCGCCAGCAGCCACAGCTCCTACAATGAGCAGTTCTTC. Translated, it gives CASSHSSYNEQFF.

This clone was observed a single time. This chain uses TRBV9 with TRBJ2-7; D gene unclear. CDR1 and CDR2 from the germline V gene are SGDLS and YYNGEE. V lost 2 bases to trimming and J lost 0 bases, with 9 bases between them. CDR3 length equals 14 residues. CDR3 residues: CASSVDWSSYEQYF. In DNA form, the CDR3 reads TGTGCCAGCAGCGTCGACTGGAGCTCCTACGAGCAGTACTTC. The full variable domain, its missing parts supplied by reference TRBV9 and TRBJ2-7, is DSGVTQTPKHLITATGQRVTLRCSPRSGDLSVYWYQQSLDQGLQFLIQYYNGEERAKGNILERFSAQQFPDLHSELNLSSLELGDSALYFCASSVDWSSYEQYFGPGTRLTVT.

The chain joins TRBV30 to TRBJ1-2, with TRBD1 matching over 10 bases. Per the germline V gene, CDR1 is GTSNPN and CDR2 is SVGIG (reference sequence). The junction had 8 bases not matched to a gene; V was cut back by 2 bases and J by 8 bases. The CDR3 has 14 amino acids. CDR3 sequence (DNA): TGTGCCTGGAGTCCCGACGGACAGGGGGAAGGCTACACCTTC. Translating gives CAWSPDGQGEGYTF.

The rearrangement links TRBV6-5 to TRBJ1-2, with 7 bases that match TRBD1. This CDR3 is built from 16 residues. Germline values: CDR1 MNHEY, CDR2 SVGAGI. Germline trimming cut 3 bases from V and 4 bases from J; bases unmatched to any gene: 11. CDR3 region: CASSYYHRTGPYGYTF. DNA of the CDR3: TGTGCCAGCAGTTATTACCATCGGACAGGTCCCTATGGCTACACCTTC.

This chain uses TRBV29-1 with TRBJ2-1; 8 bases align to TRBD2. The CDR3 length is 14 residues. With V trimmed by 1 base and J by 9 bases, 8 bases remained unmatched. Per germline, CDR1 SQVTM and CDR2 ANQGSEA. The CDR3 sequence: CSVEGSGVSGEQFF. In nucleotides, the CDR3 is TGCAGCGTTGAAGGTAGCGGGGTCTCGGGTGAGCAGTTCTTC.

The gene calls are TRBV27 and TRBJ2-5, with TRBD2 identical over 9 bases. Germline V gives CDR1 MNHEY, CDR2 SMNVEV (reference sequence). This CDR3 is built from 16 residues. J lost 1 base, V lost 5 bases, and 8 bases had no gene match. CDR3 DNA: TGTGCCAGCAGTCTAGGTCAACTAGCGGGCCAAGAGACCCAGTACTTC. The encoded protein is CASSLGQLAGQETQYF.

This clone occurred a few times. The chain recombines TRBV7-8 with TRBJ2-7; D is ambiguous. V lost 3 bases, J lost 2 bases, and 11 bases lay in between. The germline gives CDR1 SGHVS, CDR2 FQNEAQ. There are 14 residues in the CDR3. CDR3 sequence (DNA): TGTGCCAGCAGCTTTAGGAGAGACCCCTACGAGCAGTACTTC. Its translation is CASSFRRDPYEQYF.

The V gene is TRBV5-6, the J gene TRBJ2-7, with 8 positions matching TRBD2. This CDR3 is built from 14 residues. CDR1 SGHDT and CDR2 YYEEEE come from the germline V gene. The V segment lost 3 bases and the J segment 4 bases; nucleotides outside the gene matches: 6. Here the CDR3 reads CASSWQRLAYEQYF. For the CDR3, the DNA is TGTGCCAGCAGCTGGCAGCGACTAGCGTACGAGCAGTACTTC.

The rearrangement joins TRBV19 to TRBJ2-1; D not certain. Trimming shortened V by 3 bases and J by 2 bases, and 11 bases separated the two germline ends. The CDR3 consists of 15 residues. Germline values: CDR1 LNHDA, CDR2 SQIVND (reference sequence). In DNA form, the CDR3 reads TGTGCCAGTAGTATCTTCATAGTGGCCTACAATGAGCAGTTCTTC. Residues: CASSIFIVAYNEQFF.